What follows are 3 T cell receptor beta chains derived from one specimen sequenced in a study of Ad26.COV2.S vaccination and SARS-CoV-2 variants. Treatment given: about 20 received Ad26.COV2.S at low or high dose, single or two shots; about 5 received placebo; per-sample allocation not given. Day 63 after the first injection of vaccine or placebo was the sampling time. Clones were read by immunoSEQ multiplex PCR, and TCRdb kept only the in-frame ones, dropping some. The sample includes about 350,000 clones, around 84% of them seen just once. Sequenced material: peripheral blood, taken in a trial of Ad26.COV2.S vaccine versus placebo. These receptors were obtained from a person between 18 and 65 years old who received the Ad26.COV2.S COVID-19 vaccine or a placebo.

DNA for the CDR3: TGTGCCAGTAGTTCTACAGGGGGCGGAGAGCAGTTCTTC. Translation: CASSSTGGGEQFF. V and J are TRBV19 and TRBJ2-1, with 9 positions matching TRBD1. The CDR3 is 13 residues long. In germline, CDR1 is LNHDA, CDR2 SQIVND (reference sequence). The V segment lost 5 bases and the J segment 10 bases; nucleotides outside the gene matches: 6.

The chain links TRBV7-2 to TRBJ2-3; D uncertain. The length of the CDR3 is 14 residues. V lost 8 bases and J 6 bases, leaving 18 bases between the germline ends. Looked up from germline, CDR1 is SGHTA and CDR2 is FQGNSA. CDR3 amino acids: CASAAAPDVDTQYF. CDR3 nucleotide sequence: TGTGCCAGCGCCGCAGCCCCGGATGTGGATACGCAGTATTTT.

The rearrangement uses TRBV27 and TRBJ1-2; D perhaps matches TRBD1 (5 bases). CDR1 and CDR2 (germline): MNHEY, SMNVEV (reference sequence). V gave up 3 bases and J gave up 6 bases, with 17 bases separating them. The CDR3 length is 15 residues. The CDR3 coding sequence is TGTGCCAGCAGTTTCGGTAGTGTTGGGACGGATGGCTACACCTTC. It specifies CASSFGSVGTDGYTF.